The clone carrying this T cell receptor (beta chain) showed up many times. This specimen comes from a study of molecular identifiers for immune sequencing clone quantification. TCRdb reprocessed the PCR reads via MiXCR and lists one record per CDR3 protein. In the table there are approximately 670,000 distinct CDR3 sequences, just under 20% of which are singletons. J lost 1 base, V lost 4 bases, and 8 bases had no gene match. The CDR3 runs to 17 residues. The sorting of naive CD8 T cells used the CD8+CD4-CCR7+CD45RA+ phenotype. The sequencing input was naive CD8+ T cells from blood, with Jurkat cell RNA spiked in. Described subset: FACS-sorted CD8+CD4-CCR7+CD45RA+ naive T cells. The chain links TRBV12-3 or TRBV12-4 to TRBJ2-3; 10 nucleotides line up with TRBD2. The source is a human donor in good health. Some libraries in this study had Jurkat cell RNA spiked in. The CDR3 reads CASSYRLAGRGTDTQYF. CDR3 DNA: TGTGCCAGCAGTTATCGACTAGCGGGCAGGGGCACAGATACGCAGTATTTT.